These 11 T cell receptor beta chains were sequenced from one sample in a study of shared clonotypes between healthy human individuals. Only in-frame clones appear in the TCRdb table, and some are missing; sequencing was by immunoSEQ multiplex PCR. The sample yields about 600,000 clones, less than 98% seen once. Input material: naive CD4+ T cells sorted from blood. Described subset: CD45RA+ positively selected. The receptors shown here come from a woman aged 25 to 39 in good health.

The chain has TRBV5-1 and TRBJ2-7, with D maybe TRBD1 (6 bases). Between the trimmed V and J ends, which lost 4 bases and 3 bases, there was a span of 17 bases. Germline V lookup: CDR1 SGHRS, CDR2 YFSETQ. This CDR3 is built from 15 residues. The CDR3 sequence: CASSKGHSEFYEQYF. CDR3 DNA: TGCGCCAGCAGCAAGGGACACTCCGAATTCTACGAGCAGTACTTC.

CDR3 nucleotides: TGTGCCAGTAGTATCCTGGGGGGGACCGAGCAGTACTTC. This encodes CASSILGGTEQYF. This rearrangement joins TRBV19 to TRBJ2-7; 7 nucleotides align to TRBD2. From germline, CDR1 is LNHDA and CDR2 SQIVND (reference sequence). There are 13 residues in the CDR3. With 3 bases clipped from V and 6 bases from J, the junction kept 5 bases outside the gene matches.

The chain carries TRBV10-1 and TRBJ2-5, with 13 bases matching TRBD2. The tail of the sequence fits TRBJ2-7 better, so the J call may be wrong. Per the germline V gene, CDR1 is WNHNN and CDR2 is SYGVQD (reference sequence). This CDR3 spans 14 amino acids. In DNA, the CDR3 is TGCGCCAGCACCGGGACTAGCGGGACCTACGAGCAGTACTTC. It encodes CASTGTSGTYEQYF.

The chain joins TRBV5-6 to TRBJ2-5; D uncertain. The J call may be mistaken, given a closer DNA end match to TRBJ2-7. Looked up from germline, CDR1 is SGHDT and CDR2 is YYEEEE. The CDR3 is 14 residues long. The CDR3 protein is CASINTGLSYEQYF. In DNA, the CDR3 is TGTGCCAGCATCAACACCGGGCTCTCCTACGAGCAGTACTTC.

In DNA, the CDR3 is TGTGCCAGCAGCCCGAGGGCGGGGACCTCCTACGAGCAGTACTTC. It specifies CASSPRAGTSYEQYF. This chain uses TRBV7-8 with TRBJ2-7; the D gene is possibly TRBD2 (6 bases). The CDR3 is made up of 15 amino acids. CDR1 and CDR2 from the germline V gene are SGHVS and FQNEAQ. Trimming removed 5 bases at V and 0 bases at J, with 14 bases between.

The CDR3 coding sequence is TGTGCCAGCAGCTTAGCAGGGGGTGACAATCAGCCCCAGCATTTT. This gives the protein CASSLAGGDNQPQHF. The rearrangement joins TRBV7-9 to TRBJ1-5; TRBD1 might be the D (6 bases). With 0 bases removed from V and 3 bases from J, the gap between germline ends came to 9 bases. The germline V gene encodes CDR1 SEHNR and CDR2 FQNEAQ (reference sequence). CDR3 length: 15 amino acids.

The chain combines TRBV2 with TRBJ2-1; tentative D call: TRBD1 (6 bases). Germline V gene lookup returns CDR1 SNHLY and CDR2 FYNNEI. CDR3 size: 13 residues. The germline V and J ends were trimmed by 8 bases and 8 bases, with 16 bases remaining between them. The CDR3: CASSPTGLDEQFF. As DNA, the CDR3 is TGTGCCAGCTCGCCAACAGGGTTGGATGAGCAGTTCTTC.

The J gene is TRBJ2-7, the V gene TRBV6-1; D not certain. V dropped 6 bases and J dropped 0 bases, with 9 bases sitting between them. The CDR3 has 13 amino acids. CDR1 and CDR2 (germline): MNHNS, SASEGT. The CDR3 reads CASSPDNSYEQYF. CDR3 DNA: TGTGCCAGCAGCCCAGATAACTCCTACGAGCAGTACTTC.

The chain carries TRBV11-1 and TRBJ2-2, with unresolved D. Germline V gene data show CDR1 as SGHAT and CDR2 as FQDESV (reference sequence). V lost 1 base, J lost 2 bases, and 5 bases lay in between. This CDR3 is built from 14 residues. CDR3 residues: CASSLGVNTGELFF. The DNA for the CDR3 is TGTGCCAGCAGCTTAGGGGTAAACACCGGGGAGCTGTTTTTT.

The gene calls are TRBV19 and TRBJ1-1, with D perhaps TRBD1 (6 bases). Germline loops: CDR1 LNHDA, CDR2 SQIVND (reference sequence). Trimming left V 3 bases short and J 5 bases short, with 13 bases between. This CDR3 has 14 residues. CDR3 amino acids: CASSIIRGGTEAFF. As DNA, the CDR3 is TGTGCCAGTAGTATCATCAGGGGCGGGACTGAAGCTTTCTTT.

The chain employs TRBV2 and TRBJ2-1; D is unresolved. Germline values: CDR1 SNHLY, CDR2 FYNNEI. V lost 2 bases to trimming and J lost 2 bases, with 13 bases between them. The CDR3 consists of 16 residues. CDR3 residues: CASSEFGDAAYNEQFF. CDR3 sequence (DNA): TGTGCCAGCAGTGAATTTGGCGATGCTGCCTACAATGAGCAGTTCTTC.